The TCR beta chain under discussion was sequenced for a study of a mutant IDH1 vaccine in newly diagnosed glioma. Across the study: The week-35 safety follow-up was V12, and the week-47 study end was V13.

V lost 3 bases and J 4 bases, leaving 12 bases between the germline ends. Germline V gives CDR1 MDHEN, CDR2 SYDVKM. The CDR3 is made up of 14 amino acids. As to this clone: Its antigen is as yet unknown.

The data were produced by immunoSEQ multiplex PCR, yet TCRdb's version contains in-frame clones alone and is incomplete. Among around 54,000 clones listed, about 90% were seen once. As to time point: week 35, safety follow-up. Every vaccination contained 300 ug of the mutant IDH1 20-mer peptide and was paired with topical imiquimod. The starting material was PBMCs, obtained from a glioma patient whose treatment included an IDH1 peptide vaccine. The TCR sequence derives from a man aged 40-55 years with glioma. This chain joins TRBV28 and TRBJ2-5; D may match TRBD1 or TRBD2 (6 bases each). CDR3 residues: CASSFRGAGETQYF. DNA of the CDR3: TGTGCCAGCAGTTTCAGGGGAGCGGGAGAGACCCAGTACTTC.